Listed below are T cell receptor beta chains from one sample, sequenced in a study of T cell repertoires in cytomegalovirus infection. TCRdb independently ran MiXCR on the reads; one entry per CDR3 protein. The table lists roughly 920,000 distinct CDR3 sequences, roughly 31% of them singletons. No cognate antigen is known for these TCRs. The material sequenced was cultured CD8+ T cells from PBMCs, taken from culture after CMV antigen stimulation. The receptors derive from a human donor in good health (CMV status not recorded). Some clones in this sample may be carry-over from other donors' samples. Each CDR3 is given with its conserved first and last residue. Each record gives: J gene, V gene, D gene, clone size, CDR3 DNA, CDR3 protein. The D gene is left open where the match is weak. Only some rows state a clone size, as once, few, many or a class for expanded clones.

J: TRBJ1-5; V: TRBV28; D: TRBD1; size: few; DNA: TGTGCCAGCAGGGCACAGGGGGCGATTGGGCAGCCCCAGCATTTT; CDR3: CASRAQGAIGQPQHF
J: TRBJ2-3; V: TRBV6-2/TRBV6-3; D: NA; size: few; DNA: TGTGCCAGCAGTCGGTGGACAGATACGCAGTATTTT; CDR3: CASSRWTDTQYF
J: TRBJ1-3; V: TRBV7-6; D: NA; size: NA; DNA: TGTGCCAGCCTCGACGGCCTCTCTGGAAACACCATATATTTT; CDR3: CASLDGLSGNTIYF
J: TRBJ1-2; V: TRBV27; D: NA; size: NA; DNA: TGTGCCAGCAGTTTAGACTACAGGGAATTTGACTATGGCTACACCTTC; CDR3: CASSLDYREFDYGYTF
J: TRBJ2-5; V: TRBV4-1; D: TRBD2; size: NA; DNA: TGCGCCAGCAGCCAAGCTGAGCGGGGCCTGTACCAAGAGACCCAGTACTTC; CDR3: CASSQAERGLYQETQYF
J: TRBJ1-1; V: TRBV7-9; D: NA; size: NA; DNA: TGTGCCATCGGTGACACTGAAGCTTTCTTT; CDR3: CAIGDTEAFF
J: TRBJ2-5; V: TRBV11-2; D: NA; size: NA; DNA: TGTGCCAGCAGCCTAGGAGCAGGGATTTGGGAGACCCAGTACTTC; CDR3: CASSLGAGIWETQYF
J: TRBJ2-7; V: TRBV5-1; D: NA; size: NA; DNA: TGCGCCAGCAGCTTGGGCCAGGGAGTCCACGAGCAGTACTTC; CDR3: CASSLGQGVHEQYF
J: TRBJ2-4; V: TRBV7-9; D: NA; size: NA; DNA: TGTGCCAGCAGCCCCCAAGATGGTATGACCAAAAACATTCAGTACTTC; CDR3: CASSPQDGMTKNIQYF
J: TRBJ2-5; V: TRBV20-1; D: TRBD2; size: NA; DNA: TGCAGTGCTAGCACCCCCGGGACTAGCCGGGTTCAAGAGACCCAGTACTTC; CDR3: CSASTPGTSRVQETQYF
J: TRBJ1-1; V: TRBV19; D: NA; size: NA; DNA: TGTGCCAGTAGACGAAAGGGCGTCACTGAAGCTTTCTTT; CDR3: CASRRKGVTEAFF
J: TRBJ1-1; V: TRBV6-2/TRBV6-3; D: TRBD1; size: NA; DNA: TGTGCCAGCAGAATACACAGGGGAATAAACTACTTTGAAGCTTTCTTT; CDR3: CASRIHRGINYFEAFF
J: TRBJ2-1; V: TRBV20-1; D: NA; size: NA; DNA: TGCAGTGCTAGTCCTTCGGGCCCTTCCTACAATGAGCAGTTCTTC; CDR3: CSASPSGPSYNEQFF